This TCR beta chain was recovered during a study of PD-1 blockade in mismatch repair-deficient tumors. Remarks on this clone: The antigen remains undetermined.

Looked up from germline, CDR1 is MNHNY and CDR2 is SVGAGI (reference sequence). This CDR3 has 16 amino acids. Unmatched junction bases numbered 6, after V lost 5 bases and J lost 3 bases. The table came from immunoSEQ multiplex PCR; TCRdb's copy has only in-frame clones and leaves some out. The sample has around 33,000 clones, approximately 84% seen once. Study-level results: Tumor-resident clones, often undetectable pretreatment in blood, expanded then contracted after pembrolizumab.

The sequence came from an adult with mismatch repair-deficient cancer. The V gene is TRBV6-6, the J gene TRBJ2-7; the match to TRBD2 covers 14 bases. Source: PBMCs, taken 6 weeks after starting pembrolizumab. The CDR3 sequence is CASSGPGTSGSYEQYF. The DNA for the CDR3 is TGTGCCAGCAGTGGCCCCGGGACTAGCGGGAGCTACGAGCAGTACTTC.